Reported below is one T cell receptor (beta chain). Source study methods: Quantification of nucleated cells was approximated via reference gene primer amplification. The data were produced by immunoSEQ multiplex PCR, yet TCRdb's version contains in-frame clones alone and is incomplete. For V, J and clone size, that table is used; D and trimming come from the DNA. The sample contains 20,000 to 25,000 clones, 88% of which appear only once. Germline CDR1 reads KGHSH; CDR2 reads LQKENI. This CDR3 has 16 residues. V lost 5 bases to trimming and J lost 7 bases; unmatched junction nucleotides: 14. This sample stems from a study of blood T cell repertoires in COVID-19. Study-wide background: Researchers got acute and convalescent COVID-19 samples from the United States, Italy and Spain. T cells, B-cell-depleted T cells, or PBMCs provided the cDNA or gDNA that served as material.

The sequencing sample was made of peripheral blood. The rearrangement uses TRBV18 and TRBJ1-2; 9 bases align to TRBD1. This TCR came from a man in his sixties or seventies in a cohort sampled during active COVID-19. In DNA, the CDR3 is TGTGCCAGCTCAGATTCGTGGGGACAGGGACAAGGTGGCTACACCTTC. It translates to CASSDSWGQGQGGYTF.